This T cell receptor (beta chain) comes out of a study of shared T cell receptors in the human thymus. Repertoires were generated with immunoSEQ multiplex PCR, while TCRdb's copy carries only in-frame clones and drops some. In the table there are under 700,000 clones, about 84% of which are singletons. The V end was cut by 2 bases, the J end by 7 bases, with 18 bases between. The germline V gene encodes CDR1 SGHTA and CDR2 FQGNSA. This CDR3 is built from 17 residues. This sample also appeared in a second study, on human thymus T cells. That work contributes: The donors were infants in Finland with congenital heart defects, otherwise immunologically healthy. Corrective cardiac surgery supplied the resected thymus tissue. An apparent bias in V and J gene usage was seen in thymic and blood repertoires. Reports from related research described highly overlapping thymic repertoires among unrelated individuals.

V is TRBV7-2 and J is TRBJ2-6; a possible D gene is TRBD1 (6 bases). Material: thymocytes. The sequence was collected from a boy under three years old with a congenital heart defect. CDR3 region: CASSLMGHTFQANVLTF. The DNA of the CDR3 is TGTGCCAGCAGCTTAATGGGACACACCTTCCAAGCCAACGTCCTGACTTTC.